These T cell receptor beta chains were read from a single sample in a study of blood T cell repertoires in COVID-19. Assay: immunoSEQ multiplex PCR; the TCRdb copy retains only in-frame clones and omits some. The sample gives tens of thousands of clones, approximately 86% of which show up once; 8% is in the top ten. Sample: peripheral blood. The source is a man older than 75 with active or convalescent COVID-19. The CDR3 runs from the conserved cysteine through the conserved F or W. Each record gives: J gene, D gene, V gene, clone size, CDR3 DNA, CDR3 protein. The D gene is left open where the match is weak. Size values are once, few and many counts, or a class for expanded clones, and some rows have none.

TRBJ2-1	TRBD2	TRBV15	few	TGTGCCACCAGTTTAAACCGGGGCGGGGGTCTTTTTTACAATGAGCAGTTCTTC	CATSLNRGGGLFYNEQFF
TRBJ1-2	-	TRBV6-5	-	TGTGCCAGCAGACCAAGTGGGGGGAATGAAGGCTACACCTTC	CASRPSGGNEGYTF
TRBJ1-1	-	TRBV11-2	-	TGTGCCAGCAGCTTAGCGGGGAGGGAAACTGAAGCTTTCTTT	CASSLAGRETEAFF
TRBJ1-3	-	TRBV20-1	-	TGCAGTGCTAGTGTCGGAGCGTCTGGAAACACCATATATTTT	CSASVGASGNTIYF
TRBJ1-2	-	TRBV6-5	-	TGTGCCAGCATATCCTCGACAGTCCCCTATGGCTACACCTTC	CASISSTVPYGYTF
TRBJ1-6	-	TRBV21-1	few	TGTGCCAGCAGCAACACGAGGGTATTATGTAATTGCTCCTATAATTCACCCCTCCACTTT	CASSNTRVLCNCSYNSPLHF
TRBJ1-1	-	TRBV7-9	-	TGTGCCAGCAGCGGAACAGAGCACGAAGCTTTCTTT	CASSGTEHEAFF
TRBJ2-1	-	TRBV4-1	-	TGCGCCAGCAGCCCGGACGGGGGGCGCCACAATGAGCAGTTCTTC	CASSPDGGRHNEQFF
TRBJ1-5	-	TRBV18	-	TGTGCCAGCTCACCACGAGCGGATCATAGCAATCAGCCCCAGCATTTT	CASSPRADHSNQPQHF
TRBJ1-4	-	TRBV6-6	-	TGTGCCAGCAGTTACACGGGGACTAATGAAAAACTGTTTTTT	CASSYTGTNEKLFF
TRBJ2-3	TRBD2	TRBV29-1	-	TGCAGCGTTGGTCTAGCGGGGGCTAGCACAGATACGCAGTATTTT	CSVGLAGASTDTQYF
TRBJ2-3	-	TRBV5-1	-	TGCGCCAGCAGCCTCCGGGTCCTCAGCGGTGCAGATACGCAGTATTTT	CASSLRVLSGADTQYF
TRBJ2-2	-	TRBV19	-	TGTGCCAGTAGTGTCGACAGACGCTCCACCGGGGAGCTGTTTTTT	CASSVDRRSTGELFF
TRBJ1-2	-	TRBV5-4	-	TGTGCCAGCAGCTTGTCCAGGGAAGCTAACTATGGCTACACCTTC	CASSLSREANYGYTF
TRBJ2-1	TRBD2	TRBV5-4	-	TGTGCCAGCAGCTTGACGCTTTTGGCGGGGGAGTACAATGAGCAGTTCTTC	CASSLTLLAGEYNEQFF
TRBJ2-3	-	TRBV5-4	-	TGTGCCAGCTCTCGGGACACAGATACGCAGTATTTT	CASSRDTDTQYF
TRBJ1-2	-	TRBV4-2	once	TGTGCCAGCAGCCAAGAGGTGGGCGTTAACTATGGCTACACCTTC	CASSQEVGVNYGYTF
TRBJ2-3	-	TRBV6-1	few	TGTGCCAGCAGTGAAGCTGGGCAGGGGCGAGATACGCAGTATTTT	CASSEAGQGRDTQYF
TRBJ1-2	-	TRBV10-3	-	TGTGCCATCAGTGCGTCAACAGGGTCCTATGGCTACACCTTC	CAISASTGSYGYTF
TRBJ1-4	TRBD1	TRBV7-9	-	TGTGCCAGCAGGGGATGGACAGGGGGCAATGAAAAACTGTTTTTT	CASRGWTGGNEKLFF
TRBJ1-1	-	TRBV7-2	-	TGTGCCAGCAACCCGGCGGTTGTGACCACTGAAGCTTTCTTT	CASNPAVVTTEAFF
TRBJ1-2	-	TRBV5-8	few	TGTGCCAGCAGCCCCAAGACAGTCTTCTATGGCTACACCTTC	CASSPKTVFYGYTF
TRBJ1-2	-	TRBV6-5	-	TGTGCCAGCCGATCAGTTAACTATGGCTACACCTTC	CASRSVNYGYTF
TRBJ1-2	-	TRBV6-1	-	TGTGCCAGCAGTGAAAGGAGCAACTATGGCTACACCTTC	CASSERSNYGYTF
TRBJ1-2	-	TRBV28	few	TGTGCCAGCAGTTTATTCCGACAGGCGCCTAACTATGGCTACACCTTC	CASSLFRQAPNYGYTF
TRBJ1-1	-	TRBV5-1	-	TGCGCCAGCAGCTTTACAGGGTGGAACACTGAAGCTTTCTTT	CASSFTGWNTEAFF
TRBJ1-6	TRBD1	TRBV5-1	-	TGCGCCAGCAGCTACGGGACAGGGGGCGTGGAGGCCCTCCACTTT	CASSYGTGGVEALHF
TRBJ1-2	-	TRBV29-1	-	TGCAGCGTTGAAGTTCAGGAGGGGTTCTATGGCTACACCTTC	CSVEVQEGFYGYTF
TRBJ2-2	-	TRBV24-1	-	TGTGCCACCAGTGACAACGGACACCTAGCGAACACCGGGGAGCTGTTTTTT	CATSDNGHLANTGELFF
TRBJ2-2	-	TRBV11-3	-	TGTGCCAGCAGCTTAGGGCAGGCGGGTCCGGAGCTGTTTTTT	CASSLGQAGPELFF
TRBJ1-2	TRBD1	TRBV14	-	TGTGCCAGCAGCCCGACAGGGGGTATCGGCTACACCTTC	CASSPTGGIGYTF
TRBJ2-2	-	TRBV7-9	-	TGTGCCAGCGCAATGAGGGGGCGGGGTACCGGGGAGCTGTTTTTT	CASAMRGRGTGELFF
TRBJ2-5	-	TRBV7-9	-	TGTGCCAGCAGCTCAACGTGGGGGACATATCTACAAGAGACCCAGTACTTC	CASSSTWGTYLQETQYF
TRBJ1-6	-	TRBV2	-	TGTGCCAGCAGTGAACTGGGGGCGAGGTCACCCCTCCACTTT	CASSELGARSPLHF
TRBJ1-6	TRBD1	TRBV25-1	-	TGTGCCAGCAGATCCCGGGACAGACAGAATTCACCCCTCCACTTT	CASRSRDRQNSPLHF
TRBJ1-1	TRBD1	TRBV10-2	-	TGCGCCAGCAGTGAGTACGGGACAGGGATCACTGAAGCTTTCTTT	CASSEYGTGITEAFF
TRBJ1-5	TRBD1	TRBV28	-	TGTGCCAGCAAACAGGGGGCGAGGGGCAATCAGCCCCAGCATTTT	CASKQGARGNQPQHF
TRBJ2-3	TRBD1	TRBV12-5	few	TGTGCTAGTGGCCACGGACAGGGGGCAGATACGCAGTATTTT	CASGHGQGADTQYF
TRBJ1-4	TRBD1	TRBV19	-	TGTGCCAGTAGCTCCCAGAGGGGGCGGATCGGTGAAAAACTGTTTTTT	CASSSQRGRIGEKLFF
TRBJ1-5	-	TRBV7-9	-	TGTGCCAGCAGCTTAGAGGGGTCTCAGCCCCAGCATTTT	CASSLEGSQPQHF
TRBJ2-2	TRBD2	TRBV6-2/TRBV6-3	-	TGTGCCAGCAGCCCCCCAGCGGGAATCGGTACCGGGGAGCTGTTTTTT	CASSPPAGIGTGELFF
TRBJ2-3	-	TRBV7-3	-	TGTGCCAGCAGCGAGGGGGGGAATACGCAGTATTTT	CASSEGGNTQYF
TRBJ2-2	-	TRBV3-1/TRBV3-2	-	TGTGCCAGCAGCCAAGTCGCGGGACAGAATACCCGCGCGAACACCGGGGAGCTGTTTTTT	CASSQVAGQNTRANTGELFF
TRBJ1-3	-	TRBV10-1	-	TGCGCCAGCGATGAGAGCTCTGGAAACACCATATATTTT	CASDESSGNTIYF
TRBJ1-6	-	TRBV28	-	TGTGCCAGCAGTTTAGGGGGCCGCCGGAATTCACCCCTCCACTTT	CASSLGGRRNSPLHF
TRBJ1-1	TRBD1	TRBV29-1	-	TGCAGCGGTTCTCGAGGGGGCCTAAACACTGAAGCTTTCTTT	CSGSRGGLNTEAFF
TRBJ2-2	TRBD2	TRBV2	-	TGTGCCAGCAGTGAAATCCGGGAGGCCGGGGAGCTGTTTTTT	CASSEIREAGELFF
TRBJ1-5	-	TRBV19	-	TGTGCCAGTAGTATTATGGTCGGAAACCAGGCCCAGCCCCAGCATTTT	CASSIMVGNQAQPQHF
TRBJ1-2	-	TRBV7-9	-	TGTGCCAGCAGCTCCCTAAGCTTAGCTAACTATGGCTACACCTTC	CASSSLSLANYGYTF
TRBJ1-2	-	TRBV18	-	TGTGCCAGCTCACCCGGAGTGAACAGGGCCCTTTATGGCTACACCTTC	CASSPGVNRALYGYTF
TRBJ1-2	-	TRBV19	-	TGTGCCAGTAGTATCGGAGATTATGGCTACACCTTC	CASSIGDYGYTF
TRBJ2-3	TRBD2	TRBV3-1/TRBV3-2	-	TGTGCCAGCAGCACTTGGACTAGCGGGGGAGCTCAAGATACGCAGTATTTT	CASSTWTSGGAQDTQYF
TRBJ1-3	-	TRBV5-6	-	TGTGCCAGCAGCTTGGCAGGACACAGCATTTCGGGGGTTGGAAACACCATATATTTT	CASSLAGHSISGVGNTIYF
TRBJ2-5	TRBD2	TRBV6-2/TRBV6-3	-	TGTGCCAGCAGTTACTCGGGAGGGTATGAGACCCAGTACTTC	CASSYSGGYETQYF
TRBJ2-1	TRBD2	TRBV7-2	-	TGTGCCAGCAGCCAGACTAGCGGGAGGGCCCTCGAGTGGTACAATGAGCAGTTCTTC	CASSQTSGRALEWYNEQFF
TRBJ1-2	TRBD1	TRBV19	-	TGTGCCAGTAGTAGCCCAGGGGGCGAGGATCGGTCCTATGGCTACACCTTC	CASSSPGGEDRSYGYTF
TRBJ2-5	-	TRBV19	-	TGTGCCAGTAGTCGGACTCGGACGGAGACCCAGTACTTC	CASSRTRTETQYF
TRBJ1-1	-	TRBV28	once	TGTGCCAGCAACGTGGGGGGGCCGAACACTGAAGCTTTCTTT	CASNVGGPNTEAFF
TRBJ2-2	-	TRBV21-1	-	TGTGCCAGCAGACAAGGAACGACAGTAAGCCCGGGGGTGAGCAAAACCGGGGAGCTGTTTTTT	CASRQGTTVSPGVSKTGELFF